This T cell receptor (beta chain) was captured by sequencing in a study of response to subunit inactivated influenza vaccine. Study-level findings and limits: New T cells are recruited in small numbers by each seasonal influenza vaccination, according to the authors' suggestion.

TCRdb recomputed calls from the RT-PCR reads with MiXCR, one row per CDR3 protein. The table lists approximately 490,000 distinct CDR3 sequences, under 8.5% of them singletons. In its sample, this clonotype was seen many times. Its antigen is as yet unknown. Germline-derived CDR1 and CDR2 are MNHEY and SVGEGT. The CDR3 loop spans 13 amino acids. The ends were cut back, 6 bases at V and 0 bases at J, with 8 bases in the middle. The source was PBMCs from blood, collected about 23 months after vaccination. The chain has TRBV6-2 or TRBV6-3 and TRBJ1-1; the D is unclear. The TCR was taken from a man between 50 and 75 years old who received an inactivated influenza vaccine. The CDR3 spells CASSYVMNTEAFF. DNA of the CDR3: TGTGCCAGCAGCTATGTGATGAACACTGAAGCTTTCTTT.